This paragraph reports one TCR beta chain. This entry is derived from a study of cytomegalovirus exposure and HLA in healthy donors. The study ran its PCR with 60 Vbeta and 13 Jbeta primers. Some clones are missing from TCRdb's copy, which holds only in-frame ones; the method was immunoSEQ multiplex PCR. The repertoire holds about 160,000 clones, with roughly 74% as singletons. CDR3 length: 14 residues. Trimming cost V 3 bases and J 3 bases, with 9 bases left between them. Germline lookup yields CDR1 KGHSH and CDR2 LQKENI. The source of this sequence is a male donor in good health and CMV-seronegative. The chain links TRBV18 to TRBJ1-5, with TRBD1 as a possible D gene (6 bases). The material sequenced was PBMCs. The CDR3 sequence: CASSPWDTNQPQHF. Here the CDR3 DNA reads TGTGCCAGCTCACCGTGGGACACCAATCAGCCCCAGCATTTT.